One sample yielded the 21 T cell receptor beta chains listed below, sequenced in a study of blood T cell repertoires in COVID-19. Here immunoSEQ multiplex PCR was the method, and the copy in TCRdb shows in-frame clones only, minus some. The sample has around 94,000 clones; around four fifths are singletons. The source material was peripheral blood. The receptors stem from a man between 35 and 55 years old with active or convalescent COVID-19.

This chain uses TRBV9 with TRBJ1-1; D perhaps matches TRBD1 (5 bases). The ends were cut back, 4 bases at V and 3 bases at J, with 10 bases in the middle. The CDR3 runs to 13 residues. Germline CDR1 SGDLS, CDR2 YYNGEE. The CDR3 reads CASSFSRDTEAFF. CDR3 nucleotides: TGTGCCAGCAGCTTTTCCAGGGACACTGAAGCTTTCTTT.

This clone was observed a single time. The chain links TRBV7-3 to TRBJ2-7; D perhaps matches TRBD2 (5 bases). This CDR3 comprises 15 residues. Trimming took off 2 bases at V and 1 base at J, with 12 bases between the two ends. From germline, CDR1 is SGHTA and CDR2 FQGTGA. CDR3 coding DNA: TGTGCCAGCAGCTTATCTGGTGGGGAGTCCTACGAGCAGTACTTC. This codes for CASSLSGGESYEQYF.

The rearrangement links TRBV13 to TRBJ1-2; 9 bases line up with TRBD1. Germline V gene lookup returns CDR1 PRHDT and CDR2 FYEKMQ (reference sequence). V shed 0 bases, J shed 5 bases, and the junction held 10 bases outside the gene matches. There are 17 residues in the CDR3. DNA for the CDR3: TGTGCCAGCAGCTTAGGCCACATGACAGGGGGGGATTATGGCTACACCTTC. It yields the protein CASSLGHMTGGDYGYTF.

The V and J genes are TRBV30 and TRBJ1-2; 8 nucleotides align to TRBD1. Trimming cost V 3 bases and J 8 bases; bases outside gene matches: 11. This CDR3 has 14 residues. Germline lookup yields CDR1 GTSNPN and CDR2 SVGIG (reference sequence). CDR3 region: CAWSLITGGNGYTF. CDR3 DNA sequence: TGTGCCTGGAGCCTTATCACAGGGGGTAACGGCTACACCTTC.

V and J are TRBV2 and TRBJ1-4, with a tentative D call TRBD1 (5 bases). CDR1 is SNHLY, CDR2 FYNNEI, per germline. The CDR3 is made up of 14 amino acids. With 1 base removed from V and 8 bases from J, the gap between germline ends came to 11 bases. This chain's CDR3 is CASSEGWRGEKLFF. The CDR3 DNA sequence: TGTGCCAGCAGTGAAGGATGGAGGGGAGAAAAACTGTTTTTT.

V and J are TRBV2 and TRBJ1-5, with 8 bases matching TRBD1. Germline V lookup: CDR1 SNHLY, CDR2 FYNNEI. This CDR3 comprises 15 residues. After removal of 5 bases from V and 7 bases from J, the junction contained 10 bases not matched to a gene. The CDR3 spells CASSSSTGVGQPQHF. CDR3 coding DNA: TGTGCCAGCAGTTCGTCGACAGGGGTAGGACAGCCCCAGCATTTT.

This clone was seen just once. The rearrangement uses TRBV19 and TRBJ2-7; a possible D gene is TRBD2 (6 bases). The V and J ends lost 4 bases and 0 bases respectively, with 10 bases between them. Germline CDR1 reads LNHDA; CDR2 reads SQIVND (reference sequence). The CDR3 sequence is 14 residues long. The CDR3 region is CASSTSGSSYEQYF. CDR3 coding DNA: TGTGCCAGTAGTACGTCCGGGAGCTCCTACGAGCAGTACTTC.

The table lists this clone with a few counts. The chain couples TRBV6-5 to TRBJ1-4; a possible D gene is TRBD1 (6 bases). There are 16 residues in the CDR3. The germline CDR1 and CDR2 sequences are MNHEY and SVGAGI. The germline V and J ends were trimmed by 2 bases and 0 bases, with 10 bases remaining between them. CDR3 protein: CASSYGGSATNEKLFF. The CDR3, as DNA: TGTGCCAGCAGTTACGGGGGCAGTGCAACTAATGAAAAACTGTTTTTT.

The chain carries TRBV4-1 and TRBJ2-3, with a possible D match to TRBD2 (5 bases). There are 15 residues in the CDR3. The germline V gene encodes CDR1 MGHRA and CDR2 YSYEKL. V was pared by 4 bases and J by 0 bases, with 11 bases between. CDR3 amino acids: CASSREGSSTDTQYF. The CDR3 bases are TGCGCCAGCAGCCGCGAGGGATCTAGCACAGATACGCAGTATTTT.

Points on this clone: Germline and junction disagree at one end, which may indicate a read error. Other DNA sequences in this specimen translate into the identical CDR3. This sequence joins TRBV29-1 and TRBJ2-7; 11 bases are a match to TRBD1. Germline V gives CDR1 SQVTM, CDR2 ANQGSEA. This CDR3 region has 14 residues. In DNA, the CDR3 is TGCAGCGTTGAGAAGGACAGGGGGCCTCGTGAGCAGTACTTT. Its protein product is CSVEKDRGPREQYF.

The chain joins TRBV2 to TRBJ1-4; possibly TRBD1 for D (5 bases). V shed 6 bases and J shed 8 bases, with 16 bases lying between them. Germline lookup yields CDR1 SNHLY and CDR2 FYNNEI. CDR3 size: 14 residues. CDR3 sequence (DNA): TGTGCCAGCAGAGACCGGGGGGGAGTCGAAAAACTGTTTTTT. Protein: CASRDRGGVEKLFF.

V gene TRBV21-1 combines with J gene TRBJ2-2; the table's D call, TRBD2, was not checked against the DNA. TRBV21-1 is a pseudogene segment. The CDR3 loop spans 17 amino acids. The CDR3 region has the DNA TGTGCCAGCACCCCTCTACTAGCGGGTGCGAACACCGGGGAGCTGTTTTTT. It codes for CASTPLLAGANTGELFF.

The chain joins TRBV4-2 to TRBJ2-3; 7 bases match TRBD2. In germline, CDR1 is LGHNA, CDR2 YNFKEQ. The CDR3 contains 16 residues. The V and J ends lost 8 bases and 5 bases, in that order; junction bases with no gene match: 16. The chain's CDR3 is CASLGEPGGLGDTQYF. The CDR3 DNA follows: TGTGCCAGCCTAGGCGAGCCGGGGGGTCTTGGAGATACGCAGTATTTT.

The chain has TRBV27 and TRBJ2-5, with 7 bases identical to TRBD1. Germline CDR1 MNHEY, CDR2 SMNVEV (reference sequence). With V trimmed by 5 bases and J by 2 bases, 5 bases remained unmatched. The CDR3 contains 14 residues. The CDR3 region is CASSQGTAQETQYF. In DNA, the CDR3 is TGTGCCAGCAGTCAAGGGACAGCTCAAGAGACCCAGTACTTC.

The genes are TRBV7-9 and TRBJ2-7, with a possible D match to TRBD1 (6 bases). Per germline, CDR1 SEHNR and CDR2 FQNEAQ (reference sequence). The CDR3 is 14 amino acids. V was clipped by 5 bases and J by 2 bases, with 13 bases between them. DNA for the CDR3: TGTGCCAGCAGCCGCCGGGACACAACCTACGAGCAGTACTTC. It encodes CASSRRDTTYEQYF.

The chain recombines TRBV25-1 with TRBJ1-2, with 8 positions matching TRBD1. Germline V gene lookup returns CDR1 MGHDK and CDR2 SYGVNS. This CDR3 is 16 amino acids long. J gave up 6 bases and V 1 base, and 10 bases lay outside the gene matches. Here the CDR3 DNA reads TGTGCCAGCAGTGAATTTGACCAGGGGGCCCGGGATGGCTACACCTTC. This gives the protein CASSEFDQGARDGYTF.

The genes are TRBV7-9 and TRBJ2-7; 13 positions agree with TRBD2. Germline CDR1 and CDR2: SEHNR and FQNEAQ (reference sequence). With V trimmed by 7 bases and J by 2 bases, 14 bases remained unmatched. The CDR3 consists of 18 residues. The CDR3 here is CASTQTGYGTSGTYEQYF. The DNA for the CDR3 is TGTGCCAGCACCCAGACAGGGTACGGGACTAGCGGGACCTACGAGCAGTACTTC. The variable domain in full, completed from reference TRBV7-9 and TRBJ2-7, reads DTGVSQNPRHKITKRGQNVTFRCDPISEHNRLYWYRQTLGQGPEFLTYFQNEAQLEKSRLLSDRFSAERPKGSFSTLEIQRTEQGDSAMYLCASTQTGYGTSGTYEQYFGPGTRLTVT.

The CDR3: CAIKGGGGSQDNSPLHF. The DNA of the CDR3 is TGTGCCATCAAAGGGGGTGGTGGGAGCCAGGATAATTCACCCCTCCACTTT. The chain joins TRBV10-3 to TRBJ1-6; D perhaps matches TRBD1 (6 bases). The germline V gene has CDR1 ENHRY and CDR2 SYGVKD. Trimming removed 7 bases from V and 5 bases from J, with 21 bases in between. This CDR3 is built from 17 residues.

This chain connects TRBV9 to TRBJ2-6, with 9 positions matching TRBD1. This CDR3 comprises 17 residues. The V gene's germline CDR1 is SGDLS and CDR2 YYNGEE. The V segment lost 3 bases and the J segment 2 bases; nucleotides outside the gene matches: 6. The CDR3 DNA reads as TGTGCCAGCAGCGCCGGGACAGGGAGCGCTGGGGCCAACGTCCTGACTTTC. This gives the protein CASSAGTGSAGANVLTF.

V usage is TRBV9 and J usage is TRBJ2-1; TRBD1 matches at 7 bases. Germline-derived CDR1 and CDR2 are SGDLS and YYNGEE. The length of the CDR3 is 15 residues. V was pared by 10 bases and J by 4 bases, with 14 bases of the junction left unmatched. The CDR3 bases are TGTGCCTCCGACCAAACGGGACAGATATACAATGAGCAGTTCTTC. This encodes CASDQTGQIYNEQFF.

The V and J genes are TRBV7-6 and TRBJ1-1, with 7 bases aligning to TRBD1. The germline CDR1 and CDR2 sequences are SGHVS and FNYEAQ. The CDR3 runs to 16 residues. The V and J ends lost 1 base and 3 bases, in that order; junction bases with no gene match: 8. This CDR3 reads CASSLEGARLDTEAFF. The CDR3 DNA reads TGTGCCAGCAGCTTAGAGGGGGCTCGCTTGGACACTGAAGCTTTCTTT. The full variable domain, its missing parts supplied by reference TRBV7-6 and TRBJ1-1, is GAGVSQSPRYKVTKRGQDVALRCDPISGHVSLYWYRQALGQGPEFLTYFNYEAQQDKSGLPNDRFSAERPEGSISTLTIQRTEQRDSAMYRCASSLEGARLDTEAFFGQGTRLTVV.